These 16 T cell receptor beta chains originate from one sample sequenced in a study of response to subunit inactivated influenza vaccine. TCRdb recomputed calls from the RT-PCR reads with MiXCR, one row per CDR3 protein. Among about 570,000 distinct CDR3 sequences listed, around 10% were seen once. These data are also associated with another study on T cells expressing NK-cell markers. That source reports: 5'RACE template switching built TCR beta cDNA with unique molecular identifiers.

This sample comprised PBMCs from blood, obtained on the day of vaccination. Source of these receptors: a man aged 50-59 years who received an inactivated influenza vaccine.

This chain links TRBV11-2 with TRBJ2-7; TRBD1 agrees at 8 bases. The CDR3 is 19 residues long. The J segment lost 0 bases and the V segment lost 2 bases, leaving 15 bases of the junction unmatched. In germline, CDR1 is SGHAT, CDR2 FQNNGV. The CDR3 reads CASSLHGRGHHSNSYEQYF. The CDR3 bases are TGTGCCAGCAGCTTACACGGCAGGGGGCACCATTCAAACTCCTACGAGCAGTACTTC. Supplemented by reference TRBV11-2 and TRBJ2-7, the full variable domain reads EAGVAQSPRYKIIEKRQSVAFWCNPISGHATLYWYQQILGQGPKLLIQFQNNGVVDDSQLPKDRFSAERLKGVDSTLKIQPAKLEDSAVYLCASSLHGRGHHSNSYEQYFGPGTRLTVT.

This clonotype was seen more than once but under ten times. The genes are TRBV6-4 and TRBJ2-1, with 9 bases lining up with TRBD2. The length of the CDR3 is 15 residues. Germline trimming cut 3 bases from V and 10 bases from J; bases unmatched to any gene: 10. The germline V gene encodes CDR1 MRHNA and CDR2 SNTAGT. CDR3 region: CASSEGLRGGEEQFF. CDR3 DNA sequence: TGTGCCAGCAGTGAGGGACTGCGGGGGGGCGAGGAGCAGTTCTTC.

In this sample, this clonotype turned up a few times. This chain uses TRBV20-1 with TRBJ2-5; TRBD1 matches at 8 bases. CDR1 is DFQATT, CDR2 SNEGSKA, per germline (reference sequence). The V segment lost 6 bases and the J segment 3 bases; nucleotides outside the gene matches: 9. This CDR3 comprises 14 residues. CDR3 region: CSAPRTGRKETQYF. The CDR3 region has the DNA TGCAGTGCCCCGCGGACAGGGAGGAAAGAGACCCAGTACTTC.

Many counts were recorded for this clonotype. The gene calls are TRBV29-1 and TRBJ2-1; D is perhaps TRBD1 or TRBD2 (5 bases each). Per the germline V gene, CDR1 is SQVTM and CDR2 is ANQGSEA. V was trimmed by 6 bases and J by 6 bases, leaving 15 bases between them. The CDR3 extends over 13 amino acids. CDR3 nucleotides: TGCAGCGTAACCACGGGGCCAGGCAATGAGCAGTTCTTC. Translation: CSVTTGPGNEQFF.

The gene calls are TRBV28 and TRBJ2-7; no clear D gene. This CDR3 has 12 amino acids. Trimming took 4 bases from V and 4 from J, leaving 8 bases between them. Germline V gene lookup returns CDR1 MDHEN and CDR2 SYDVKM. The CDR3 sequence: CASSWAMYEQYF. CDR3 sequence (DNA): TGTGCCAGCAGTTGGGCGATGTACGAGCAGTACTTC.

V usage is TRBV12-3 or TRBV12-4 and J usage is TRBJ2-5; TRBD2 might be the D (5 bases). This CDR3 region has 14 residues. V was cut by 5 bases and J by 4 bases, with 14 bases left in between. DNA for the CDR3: TGTGCCAGCAGTATGGGAGCTAATGGAGAGACCCAGTACTTC. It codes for CASSMGANGETQYF.

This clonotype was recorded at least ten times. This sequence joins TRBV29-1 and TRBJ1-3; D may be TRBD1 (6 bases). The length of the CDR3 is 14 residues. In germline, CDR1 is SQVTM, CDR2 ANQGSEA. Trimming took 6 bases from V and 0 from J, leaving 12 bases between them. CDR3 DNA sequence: TGCAGCGTCTCCCGGGACACCTCTGGAAACACCATATATTTT. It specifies CSVSRDTSGNTIYF.

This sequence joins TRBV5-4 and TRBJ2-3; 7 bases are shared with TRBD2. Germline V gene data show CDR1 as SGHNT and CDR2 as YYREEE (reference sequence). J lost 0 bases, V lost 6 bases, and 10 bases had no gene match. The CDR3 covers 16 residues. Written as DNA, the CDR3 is TGTGCCAGCAACCTACACCGTAGCGGGAGCACAGATACGCAGTATTTT. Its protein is CASNLHRSGSTDTQYF. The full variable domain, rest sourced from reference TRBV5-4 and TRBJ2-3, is ETGVTQSPTHLIKTRGQQVTLRCSSQSGHNTVSWYQQALGQGPQFIFQYYREEENGRGNFPPRFSGLQFPNYSSELNVNALELDDSALYLCASNLHRSGSTDTQYFGPGTRLTVL.

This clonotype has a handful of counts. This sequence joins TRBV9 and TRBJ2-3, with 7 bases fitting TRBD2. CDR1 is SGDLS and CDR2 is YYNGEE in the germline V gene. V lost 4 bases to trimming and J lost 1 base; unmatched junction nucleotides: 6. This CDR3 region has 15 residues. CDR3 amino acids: CASSTHGGGTDTQYF. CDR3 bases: TGTGCCAGCAGCACCCATGGGGGGGGCACAGATACGCAGTATTTT.

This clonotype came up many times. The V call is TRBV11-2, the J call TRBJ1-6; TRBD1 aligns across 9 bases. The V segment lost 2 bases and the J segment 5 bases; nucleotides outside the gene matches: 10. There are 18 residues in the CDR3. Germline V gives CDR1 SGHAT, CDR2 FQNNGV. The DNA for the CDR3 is TGTGCCAGCAGCTTAACCCAAGGGACAGGGAAACATAATTCACCCCTCCACTTT. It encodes CASSLTQGTGKHNSPLHF.

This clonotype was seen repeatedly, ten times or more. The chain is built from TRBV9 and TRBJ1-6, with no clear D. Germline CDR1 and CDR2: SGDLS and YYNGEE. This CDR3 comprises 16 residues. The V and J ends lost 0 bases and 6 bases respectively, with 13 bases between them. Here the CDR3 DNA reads TGTGCCAGCAGCGTAGGTACCGGGATCGGTAATTCACCCCTCCACTTT. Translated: CASSVGTGIGNSPLHF.

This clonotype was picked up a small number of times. The chain's CDR3 is CSATSRPYEQYF. Written as DNA, the CDR3 is TGCAGTGCTACCTCTCGTCCCTACGAGCAGTACTTC. The chain couples TRBV20-1 to TRBJ2-7; unclear D gene. The CDR3 is made up of 12 amino acids. V dropped 4 bases and J dropped 2 bases, with 9 bases sitting between them. CDR1 and CDR2 from the germline V gene are DFQATT and SNEGSKA (reference sequence).

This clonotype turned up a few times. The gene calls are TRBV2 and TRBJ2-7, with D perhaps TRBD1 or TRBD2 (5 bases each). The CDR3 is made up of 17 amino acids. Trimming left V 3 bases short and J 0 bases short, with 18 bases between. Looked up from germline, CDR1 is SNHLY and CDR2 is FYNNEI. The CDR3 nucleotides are TGTGCCAGCAGTGATTGGGGGTCCGGTCTTAGCTCCTACGAGCAGTACTTC. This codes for CASSDWGSGLSSYEQYF.

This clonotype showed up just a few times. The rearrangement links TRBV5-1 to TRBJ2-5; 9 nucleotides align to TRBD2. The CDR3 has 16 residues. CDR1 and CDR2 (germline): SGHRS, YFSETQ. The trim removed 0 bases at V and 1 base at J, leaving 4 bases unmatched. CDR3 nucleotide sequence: TGCGCCAGCAGCTTGGCCCTAGCGGGGTCCCAAGAGACCCAGTACTTC. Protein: CASSLALAGSQETQYF.

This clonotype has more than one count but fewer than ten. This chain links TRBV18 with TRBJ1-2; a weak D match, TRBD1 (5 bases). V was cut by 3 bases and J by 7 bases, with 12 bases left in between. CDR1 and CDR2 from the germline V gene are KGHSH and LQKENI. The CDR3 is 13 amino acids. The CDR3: CASSPVGEGGYTF. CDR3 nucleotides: TGTGCCAGCTCACCGGTGGGGGAAGGTGGCTACACCTTC.

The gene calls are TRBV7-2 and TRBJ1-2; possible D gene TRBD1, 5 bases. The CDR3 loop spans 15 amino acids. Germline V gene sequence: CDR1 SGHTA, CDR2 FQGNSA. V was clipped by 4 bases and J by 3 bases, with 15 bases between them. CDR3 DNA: TGTGCCAGCAGCTCACGGGGCGGGGAATACTATGGCTACACCTTC. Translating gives CASSSRGGEYYGYTF.